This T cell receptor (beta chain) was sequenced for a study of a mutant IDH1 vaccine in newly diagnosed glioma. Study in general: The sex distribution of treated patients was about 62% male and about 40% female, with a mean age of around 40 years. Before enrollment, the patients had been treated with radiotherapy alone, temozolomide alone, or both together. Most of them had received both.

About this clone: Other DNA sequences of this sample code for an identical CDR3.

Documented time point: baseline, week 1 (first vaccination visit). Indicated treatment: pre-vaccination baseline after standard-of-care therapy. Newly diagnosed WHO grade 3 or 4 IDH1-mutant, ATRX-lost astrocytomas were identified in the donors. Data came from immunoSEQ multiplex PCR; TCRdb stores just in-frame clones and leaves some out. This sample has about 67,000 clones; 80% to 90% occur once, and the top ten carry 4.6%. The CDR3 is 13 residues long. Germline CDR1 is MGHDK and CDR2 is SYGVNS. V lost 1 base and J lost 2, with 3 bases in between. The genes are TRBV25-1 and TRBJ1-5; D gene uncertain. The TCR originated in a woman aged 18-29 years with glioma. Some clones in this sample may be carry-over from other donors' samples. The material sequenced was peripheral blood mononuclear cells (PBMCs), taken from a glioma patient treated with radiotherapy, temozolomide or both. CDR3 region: CASSESGNQPQHF. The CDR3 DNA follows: TGTGCCAGCAGTGAATCCGGCAATCAGCCCCAGCATTTT.